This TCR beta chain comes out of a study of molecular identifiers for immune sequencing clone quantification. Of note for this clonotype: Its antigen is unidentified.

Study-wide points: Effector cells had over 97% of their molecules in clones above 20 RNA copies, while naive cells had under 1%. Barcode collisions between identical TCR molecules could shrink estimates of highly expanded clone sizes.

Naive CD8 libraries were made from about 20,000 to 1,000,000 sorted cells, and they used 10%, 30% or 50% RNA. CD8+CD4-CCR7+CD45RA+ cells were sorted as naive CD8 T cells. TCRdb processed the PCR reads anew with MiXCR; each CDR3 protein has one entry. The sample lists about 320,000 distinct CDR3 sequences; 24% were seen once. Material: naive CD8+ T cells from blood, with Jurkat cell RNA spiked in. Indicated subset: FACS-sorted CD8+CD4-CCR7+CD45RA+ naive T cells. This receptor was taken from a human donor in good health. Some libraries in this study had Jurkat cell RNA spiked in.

Here the CDR3 reads CAISESGRSVVPETQYF. The DNA for the CDR3 is TGTGCCATCAGTGAGTCGGGTCGATCGGTAGTTCCGGAGACCCAGTACTTC. The V and J genes are TRBV10-3 and TRBJ2-5, with D unresolved. CDR3 length: 17 amino acids. Per the germline V gene, CDR1 is ENHRY and CDR2 is SYGVKD. V was pared by 0 bases and J by 5 bases, with 19 bases between.